The 7 T cell receptor beta chains presented below share a single source sample, sequenced in a study of T cells in Graves' hyperthyroidism and ophthalmopathy. Amplification of TCR beta CDR3 regions used RNA as the template. First-round RT-PCR of the TCR CDR3 relied on the HTBI primer set. MiXCR was run by TCRdb on the multiplex PCR reads, yielding one entry per CDR3 protein. The table has under 550,000 distinct CDR3 sequences, approximately 14% seen once; the top ten hold about 5%. What was sequenced was blood. The receptor source for this set is a young woman with Graves' hyperthyroidism.

In regard to this clonotype: A much larger clonotype is one base distant, so this may be a read error. This chain joins TRBV12-5 and TRBJ2-1; the match to TRBD1 covers 10 bases. Matching the DNA end better, TRBJ2-7 makes the J call doubtful. The germline CDR1 and CDR2 sequences are LGHNT and FRNRAP. The CDR3 covers 16 residues. The CDR3 nucleotides read TGTGCTAGTGGTTTGGGTGGGACAGGGGAATACAATGAGCAGTACTTC. Translated: CASGLGGTGEYNEQYF.

In regard to this clonotype: An end of the junction does not agree with germline; a read error may underlie this. This sequence joins TRBV28 and TRBJ1-3; D not certain. The CDR3 has 14 residues. Germline CDR1 and CDR2: MDHEN and SYDVKM. CDR3 amino acids: CAGSFSDSGNTIYF. For the CDR3, the DNA is TGTGCCGGCAGTTTCTCTGACTCTGGAAACACCATATATTTT.

This clonotype was counted at least ten times. J is TRBJ2-5 and V is TRBV11-2; D is undetermined. This CDR3 is 14 amino acids long. CDR1 and CDR2 (germline): SGHAT, FQNNGV. The V end was cut by 1 base, the J end by 3 bases, with 9 bases between. The CDR3 nucleotides read TGTGCCAGCAGCTTAGGTGTAGCAAAAGAGACCCAGTACTTC. Its translation: CASSLGVAKETQYF.

This clonotype was found many times. The chain is built from TRBV3-1 and TRBJ1-5; D is perhaps TRBD1 (5 bases). Trimming removed 5 bases from V and 5 bases from J, with 16 bases in between. Germline V CDR1 and CDR2: LGHDT, YNNKEL (reference sequence). The CDR3 covers 15 residues. The CDR3 DNA is TGTGCCAGCAGCTCACTGTCCGGGGCGGATCAGCCCCAGCATTTT. Translated, it gives CASSSLSGADQPQHF.

This clonotype was seen at least ten times. This chain connects TRBV5-6 to TRBJ2-7; D call uncertain. This CDR3 is 13 amino acids long. Germline assignment: CDR1 SGHDT and CDR2 YYEEEE. Trimming cost V 2 bases and J 5 bases, with 11 bases left between them. CDR3: CASSFGGINEQYF. For the CDR3, the DNA is TGTGCCAGCAGCTTTGGCGGTATCAACGAGCAGTACTTC.

A note on this clonotype: A read error may explain this, as a much larger clone is one base away. This chain connects TRBV7-9 to TRBJ2-7; D gene unclear. Looked up from germline, CDR1 is SEHNR and CDR2 is FQNEAQ (reference sequence). The CDR3 extends over 15 amino acids. V was pared by 3 bases and J by 0 bases, with 12 bases between. The DNA of the CDR3 is TGTGCCAGCAGCTTCTTACCCAGGAGCTCCTACGAGCAGTACTTC. Its protein product is CASSFLPRSSYEQYF.

This chain connects TRBV7-8 to TRBJ2-1; D tentatively fits TRBD1 or TRBD2 (6 bases each). The V end lost 2 bases, the J end lost 7 bases, and 15 bases lay between the germline ends. Germline CDR1 SGHVS, CDR2 FQNEAQ. This CDR3 contains 15 residues. As DNA, the CDR3 is TGTGCCAGCAGCTTACGGGGCAGGGGAGGAAATGAGCAGTTCTTC. It yields the protein CASSLRGRGGNEQFF.